The 13 T cell receptor beta chains below come from one sample, sequenced in a study of shared clonotypes between healthy human individuals. Measured with immunoSEQ multiplex PCR; TCRdb has only the in-frame clones, and not every one. The table records more than 1.2 million clones, 98% to 99% of them present only once. The sequenced sample consisted of naive CD4+ T cells sorted from blood. Sample subset: CD45RA+ positively selected. The receptors stem from a man aged 25-45 years in good health.

V and J are TRBV30 and TRBJ2-2; D is ambiguous. Trimming took off 0 bases at V and 9 bases at J, with 8 bases between the two ends. The CDR3 runs 12 residues. The germline gives CDR1 GTSNPN, CDR2 SVGIG (reference sequence). The CDR3 protein is CAWSVGPRELFF. The CDR3 nucleotides read TGTGCCTGGAGTGTAGGACCCAGGGAGCTGTTTTTT.

The V call is TRBV4-1, the J call TRBJ2-2; no clear D. The V gene's germline CDR1 is MGHRA and CDR2 YSYEKL. V shed 1 base and J shed 7 bases, with 13 bases lying between them. The CDR3 runs to 15 residues. CDR3 coding DNA: TGCGCCAGCAGCCAAGTAGGGTCGGGTCGCGGGGAGCTGTTTTTT. Protein: CASSQVGSGRGELFF.

The chain couples TRBV14 to TRBJ2-3, with TRBD1 as a possible D gene (6 bases). The V and J ends lost 2 bases and 0 bases respectively, with 12 bases between them. Germline CDR1 SGHDN, CDR2 FVKESK. The CDR3 is 16 residues long. CDR3 nucleotides: TGTGCCAGCAGCCAAAACAGGGCAGCTAGCACAGATACGCAGTATTTT. Translated, it gives CASSQNRAASTDTQYF.

The CDR3 is CASSVQRSYEQYF. In DNA, the CDR3 is TGTGCCAGTAGTGTACAGCGTTCCTACGAGCAGTACTTC. The V and J genes are TRBV19 and TRBJ2-7; no reliable D call. The V gene lost 5 bases and the J gene lost 1 base, with 9 bases spanning the gap. Germline loops: CDR1 LNHDA, CDR2 SQIVND (reference sequence). The CDR3 runs to 13 residues. Supplemented by reference TRBV19 and TRBJ2-7, the full variable domain reads DGGITQSPKYLFRKEGQNVTLSCEQNLNHDAMYWYRQDPGQGLRLIYYSQIVNDFQKGDIAEGYSVSREKKESFPLTVTSAQKNPTAFYLCASSVQRSYEQYFGPGTRLTVT.

Details on this clone: Other DNA variants within this sample encode the same CDR3. The chain uses TRBV5-4 and TRBJ2-7; D uncertain. The CDR3 is 14 residues long. The germline V and J ends were trimmed by 0 bases and 1 base, with 8 bases remaining between them. Germline V CDR1 and CDR2: SGHNT, YYREEE (reference sequence). The CDR3 coding sequence is TGTGCCAGCAGCTTGGCCGGGCGTTCCTACGAGCAGTACTTC. Its protein product is CASSLAGRSYEQYF.

The genes are TRBV2 and TRBJ2-7, with 12 bases aligning to TRBD2. CDR1 SNHLY and CDR2 FYNNEI come from the germline V gene. The V and J ends lost 4 bases and 2 bases, in that order; junction bases with no gene match: 6. The CDR3 consists of 16 residues. The CDR3 DNA sequence: TGTGCCAGCAGTGGAACTAGCGGGAGGATTCCCTACGAGCAGTACTTC. This sequence encodes CASSGTSGRIPYEQYF.

V gene TRBV27 combines with J gene TRBJ2-7; D possibly corresponds to TRBD2 (6 bases). CDR3 length equals 14 residues. The germline V and J ends were trimmed by 2 bases and 6 bases, with 14 bases remaining between them. The germline gives CDR1 MNHEY, CDR2 SMNVEV (reference sequence). CDR3 loop: CASSLITGALEQYF. The CDR3 region has the DNA TGTGCCAGCAGTTTAATAACGGGAGCTCTCGAGCAGTACTTC.

The chain carries TRBV7-6 and TRBJ2-2; 12 nucleotides match TRBD1. Germline-derived CDR1 and CDR2 are SGHVS and FNYEAQ. The CDR3 sequence is 18 residues long. The trim removed 1 base at V and 0 bases at J, leaving 3 bases unmatched. For the CDR3, the DNA is TGTGCCAGCAGCTTAGTGGGACAGGGGGCGGCGAACACCGGGGAGCTGTTTTTT. This translates into CASSLVGQGAANTGELFF.

This clone turned up a few times. The V and J genes are TRBV7-3 and TRBJ2-2; 7 nucleotides line up with TRBD2. Germline CDR1 reads SGHTA; CDR2 reads FQGTGA. Losses at the gene ends were 1 base for V and 0 bases for J; bases not matched to a gene: 5. The CDR3 runs 17 residues. Written as DNA, the CDR3 is TGTGCCAGCAGCTTAAGGTCGCTAGCGGCGAACACCGGGGAGCTGTTTTTT. This translates into CASSLRSLAANTGELFF.

This chain links TRBV29-1 with TRBJ2-2, with D possibly being TRBD1 (6 bases). Germline V lookup: CDR1 SQVTM, CDR2 ANQGSEA. The CDR3 has 14 amino acids. V was shortened by 0 bases and J by 4 bases, with 9 bases between the two germline ends. The CDR3 DNA is TGCAGCGTTGAAGACAGGGGATTCACCGGGGAGCTGTTTTTT. It yields the protein CSVEDRGFTGELFF.

This clone has a single count. V is TRBV7-6 and J is TRBJ2-1; 14 bases map to TRBD2. Germline CDR1 and CDR2: SGHVS and FNYEAQ. J was trimmed by 2 bases and V by 5 bases; bases with no gene match: 5. The CDR3 sequence is 17 residues long. CDR3 nucleotide sequence: TGTGCCAGCAGCGCCGAGACTAGCGGGAGGGCCTACAATGAGCAGTTCTTC. This encodes CASSAETSGRAYNEQFF. Using reference TRBV7-6 and TRBJ2-1 for the parts outside the CDR3, the full variable domain is GAGVSQSPRYKVTKRGQDVALRCDPISGHVSLYWYRQALGQGPEFLTYFNYEAQQDKSGLPNDRFSAERPEGSISTLTIQRTEQRDSAMYRCASSAETSGRAYNEQFFGPGTRLTVL.

This chain connects TRBV9 to TRBJ1-4, with no clear D. V dropped 4 bases and J dropped 5 bases, with 9 bases sitting between them. Germline values: CDR1 SGDLS, CDR2 YYNGEE. CDR3 size: 13 residues. The CDR3 region has the DNA TGTGCCAGCAGCCCGACGGCGAATGAAAAACTGTTTTTT. Amino acids: CASSPTANEKLFF.

V and J are TRBV5-1 and TRBJ1-5; 10 nucleotides align to TRBD1. CDR3 length: 16 amino acids. With V trimmed by 0 bases and J by 1 base, 1 base remained unmatched. Germline V gene data show CDR1 as SGHRS and CDR2 as YFSETQ. This chain's CDR3 is CASSLGDRGSNQPQHF. Here the CDR3 DNA reads TGCGCCAGCAGCTTGGGGGACAGGGGAAGCAATCAGCCCCAGCATTTT.